Described below is a single T cell receptor beta chain sequence and its context. There are a few counts of this clonotype. Its cognate antigen has yet to be identified. Base qualities are not provided; no much larger clone lies one nucleotide away. The data originate from a study of identical twins (dated by TCRdb to about 2016). Looking at the study overall: To test whether fetal clonotypes persist, this study deep-sequenced TCR alpha and beta repertoires from monozygotic twins, from unrelated adults of various ages, and from cord blood. Replicate twin experiments were performed at different times using different library preparation protocols to rule out contamination. On the study overall, not on this receptor specifically: Fewer insertions were carried by abundant cord blood beta clonotypes; a weaker similar trend was observed in young adult naive repertoires, while no such trend was observed in memory repertoires. Recombination models systematically underestimated out-of-frame TCR alpha sharing in monozygotic twins but agreed with sharing between unrelated individuals. Invariant T cells such as MAIT and iNKT could partly confound zero-insertion analyses, though diverse VJ usage argued against this for most clonotypes. Out-of-frame TCR alpha sequences shared between twins showed an excess of low generation-probability sequences compared with coincidental sharing between unrelated individuals. In beta out-of-frame sequences, excess twin sharing was weaker, because having fewer shared sequences lowered the signal-to-noise ratio. Conclusions relied on cross-sectional statistical analysis, since the same donors could not be followed over many years.

Libraries were constructed by 5' RACE. The sequencing machine was an Illumina HiSeq 2000. Template switching introduced a universal primer binding site; the final cDNA contained a unique molecular identifier, enabling accurate counting of TCR cDNA molecules. Specific primers in the conserved constant-segment region were used to synthesize first-strand cDNA for TCR alpha and beta chains. Each cDNA library was double barcoded, with a SMART-Mk sample barcode plus Illumina barcodes, to control for contamination. TruSeq adapter sequences along with Illumina sample barcodes were introduced in two successive PCR steps. The TCR alpha and beta cDNA libraries were sequenced on the Illumina HiSeq platform using custom primers. For the original study's pipeline: Unique molecular identifiers were extracted from raw reads with MiGEC, and CDR3 positions were determined with MiXCR. Recombination models were inferred per individual with the repgenHMM and IGoR tools using an EM algorithm. Shared clonotypes were analyzed with the tcR package in R, and sharing was normalized by the product of cloneset sizes. To study raw recombination without the effects of thymic and clonal selection, out-of-frame nonproductive sequences were analyzed. The public reads were quality trimmed at Q25 with fastp and then assembled into clones with MiXCR by TCRdb, keeping productive beta chains. Each CDR3 protein gets just one entry, which takes the most common genes and DNA from the rows behind it. The V and J calls and clone size come from TCRdb's table, not from the authors' own analysis. This sample holds around 490,000 distinct CDR3 sequences; more than 20% were observed only once. The ten largest clones take up approximately 0.5% of the sample.

V sheds 5 bases and J sheds 2 bases, leaving 16 bases between their ends. Its CDR3 holds 15 amino acids, cysteine through phenylalanine. The retained sequence is limited to the CDR3, 45 bases, with the frame set at the first base. The CDR1 and CDR2 encoded by the germline V gene are SGHRS and YFSETQ. Only healthy Caucasian donors were included. The twin cohort comprised three pairs of female monozygotic twins, all aged roughly 18 to 30 years. CD4+ and CD8+ T cell populations were isolated with positive isolation kits from Invitrogen. The same data also contributed to another study, on yellow fever vaccine responses in identical twins. As the second study states: The authors reported that the T cell response to vaccination in identical twins appeared partly convergent and partly personalized. In identical twins, the study followed T cell clones that responded to the vaccine with precision.

The sequence joins TRBV5-1 to TRBJ1-1, with TRBD1 as a weak D call on 5 bases. Sample: CD4+ T cells sorted from blood. The TCR sequence derives from a young woman in good health. The CDR3 in this case is CASSRTGFSNTEAFF. The DNA sequence is as follows: TGCGCCAGCAGTCGTACAGGTTTTTCTAACACTGAAGCTTTCTTT.